These 32 T cell receptor beta chains share one sample of origin, sequenced in a study of long-term antiretroviral therapy in people with HIV. Survey-level immunoSEQ v3.0 assays were run. Libraries were prepared by immunoSEQ multiplex PCR; TCRdb keeps only in-frame clonotypes and omits some of them. The sample has more than 11,000 clones; over 65% are singletons. The sequenced sample was unsorted PBMCs, obtained 1.3 years before starting antiretroviral therapy. The receptor source for this set is a man aged 35-49 years with HIV.

The rearrangement joins TRBV28 to TRBJ1-4; possibly TRBD1 for D (6 bases). The CDR3 is 15 amino acids. The germline CDR1 and CDR2 sequences are MDHEN and SYDVKM. The V gene lost 4 bases and the J gene lost 4 bases, with 13 bases spanning the gap. The DNA for the CDR3 is TGTGCCAGCAGTTCGACAGGTACCCATAATGAAAAACTGTTTTTT. Translated: CASSSTGTHNEKLFF.

This chain joins TRBV27 and TRBJ1-2; 7 bases fit TRBD1. J was trimmed by 5 bases and V by 2 bases; bases with no gene match: 5. The CDR3 loop spans 14 amino acids. Germline V lookup: CDR1 MNHEY, CDR2 SMNVEV (reference sequence). The CDR3 sequence: CASSLKAGGYGYTF. The CDR3, as DNA: TGTGCCAGCAGTTTAAAGGCAGGGGGGTATGGCTACACCTTC.

A few counts support this clone. Here the CDR3 DNA reads TGTGCCAGCAGCTCCCCATCCGTAGGGTCCAGGACGGCTTTCTTT. Translated, it gives CASSSPSVGSRTAFF. This chain joins TRBV5-4 and TRBJ1-1; D is undetermined. Germline V lookup: CDR1 SGHNT, CDR2 YYREEE (reference sequence). V shed 3 bases and J shed 11 bases, with 23 bases lying between them. The CDR3 totals 15 residues.

This clone was seen once. The V call is TRBV11-2, the J call TRBJ1-2; 9 nucleotides agree with TRBD1. The germline V gene has CDR1 SGHAT and CDR2 FQNNGV. The V segment lost 0 bases and the J segment 13 bases; nucleotides outside the gene matches: 9. This CDR3 has 14 amino acids. CDR3 residues: CASSLEGTGTPRTF. DNA for the CDR3: TGTGCCAGCAGCTTAGAAGGGACAGGGACCCCACGCACCTTC.

The CDR3 DNA reads as TGTGCCTGGAGTGGAGCCGCTCGAACCGGGGAGCTGTTTTTT. Its translation: CAWSGAARTGELFF. This sequence joins TRBV30 and TRBJ2-2; D gene uncertain. Germline V gene sequence: CDR1 GTSNPN, CDR2 SVGIG (reference sequence). The CDR3 loop spans 14 amino acids. Trimming took 1 base from V and 5 from J, leaving 11 bases between them. Variable domain in full (rest from reference TRBV30 and TRBJ2-2): SQTIHQWPATLVQPVGSPLSLECTVEGTSNPNLYWYRQAAGRGLQLLFYSVGIGQISSEVPQNLSASRPQDRQFILSSKKLLLSDSGFYLCAWSGAARTGELFFGEGSRLTVL.

The chain is built from TRBV2 and TRBJ2-1, with D perhaps being TRBD1 or TRBD2 (5 bases each). V was clipped by 0 bases and J by 9 bases, with 6 bases between them. The CDR3 is made up of 12 amino acids. Germline values: CDR1 SNHLY, CDR2 FYNNEI. The CDR3 region is CASSEARGEQFF. The DNA of the CDR3 is TGTGCCAGCAGTGAAGCGAGGGGTGAGCAGTTCTTC.

The chain carries TRBV5-3 and TRBJ2-7; 7 positions agree with TRBD1. TRBV5-3 is filed as an ORF, its function uncertain. J was trimmed by 4 bases and V by 8 bases; bases with no gene match: 12. This CDR3 comprises 14 residues. CDR3 bases: TGTGCCAGCAGCCTGCGTGGGACAGATTACGAGCAGTACTTC. It codes for CASSLRGTDYEQYF.

This sequence joins TRBV19 and TRBJ2-3; possible D gene TRBD1, 5 bases. V dropped 7 bases and J dropped 4 bases, with 15 bases sitting between them. Germline V gene lookup returns CDR1 LNHDA and CDR2 SQIVND (reference sequence). The CDR3 loop spans 14 amino acids. The CDR3 nucleotides are TGTGCCAGTAAGGACAAGCGATCCGCAGATACGCAGTATTTT. Its translation is CASKDKRSADTQYF.

The chain uses TRBV19 and TRBJ1-6, with TRBD1 matching over 8 bases. There are 15 residues in the CDR3. The trim removed 6 bases at V and 10 bases at J, leaving 11 bases unmatched. CDR1 is LNHDA and CDR2 is SQIVND in the germline V gene (reference sequence). The CDR3 region is CASSFDTGGESPLHF. The CDR3 coding sequence is TGTGCCAGTAGCTTTGACACAGGGGGGGAATCACCCCTCCACTTT.

The chain recombines TRBV7-9 with TRBJ2-3, with TRBD2 matching 10 bases. With V trimmed by 2 bases and J by 6 bases, 11 bases remained unmatched. The V gene's germline CDR1 is SEHNR and CDR2 FQNEAQ (reference sequence). There are 17 residues in the CDR3. CDR3 region: CASSLIIAGGLGDTQYF. Here the CDR3 DNA reads TGTGCCAGCAGCTTAATAATAGCGGGGGGCCTAGGGGATACGCAGTATTTT.

The rearrangement joins TRBV5-1 to TRBJ2-5; D is unclear. This CDR3 comprises 17 residues. Germline CDR1 SGHRS, CDR2 YFSETQ. Trimming left V 4 bases short and J 9 bases short, with 28 bases between. The CDR3, as DNA: TGCGCCAGCAGCCAACCGTTAGACCCAGTACGTGGCGACCCCCAGTACTTC. Translating it yields CASSQPLDPVRGDPQYF.

This clone was seen only once. The chain recombines TRBV18 with TRBJ2-7; unclear D gene. Trimming shortened V by 6 bases and J by 2 bases, and 11 bases separated the two germline ends. Looked up from germline, CDR1 is KGHSH and CDR2 is LQKENI. The CDR3 is 13 residues long. The CDR3 nucleotides read TGTGCCAGCTCGCCCCCTAACACCTACGAGCAGTACTTC. It translates to CASSPPNTYEQYF.

The chain joins TRBV9 to TRBJ2-1; TRBD2 agrees at 11 bases. V shed 0 bases and J 4 bases; nucleotides not matched to a gene: 3. The CDR3 sequence is 16 residues long. Germline values: CDR1 SGDLS, CDR2 YYNGEE. As DNA, the CDR3 is TGTGCCAGCAGCGTAGAAGGGACTAGCGGTTACAATGAGCAGTTCTTC. Translation gives CASSVEGTSGYNEQFF.

The V call is TRBV19, the J call TRBJ2-1, with D unresolved. This CDR3 contains 16 residues. In germline, CDR1 is LNHDA, CDR2 SQIVND (reference sequence). The ends were cut back, 0 bases at V and 4 bases at J, with 13 bases in the middle. CDR3 residues: CASSIEPLGPYNEQFF. The CDR3 region has the DNA TGTGCCAGTAGTATAGAACCCCTTGGACCGTACAATGAGCAGTTCTTC.

The rearrangement links TRBV20-1 to TRBJ1-2; D not resolved. Trimming pared 5 bases from V and 5 bases from J, leaving 9 bases between. This CDR3 has 11 amino acids. Per the germline V gene, CDR1 is DFQATT and CDR2 is SNEGSKA (reference sequence). The CDR3 coding sequence is TGCAGTGCTGATAAGGAGTATGGCTACACCTTC. This translates into CSADKEYGYTF.

The table lists this clone with a count of one. This sequence joins TRBV7-2 and TRBJ1-4, with D maybe TRBD1 (5 bases). This CDR3 has 17 amino acids. The germline CDR1 and CDR2 sequences are SGHTA and FQGNSA. The V gene lost 5 bases and the J gene lost 5 bases, with 21 bases spanning the gap. The CDR3 DNA reads TGTGCCAGCAGCCGTCCTCTCGGAACGGGGCCAAATGAAAAACTGTTTTTT. Amino acids: CASSRPLGTGPNEKLFF.

The V call is TRBV6-6, the J call TRBJ1-1; 7 bases agree with TRBD1. The CDR3 is made up of 13 amino acids. Germline trimming cut 6 bases from V and 7 bases from J; bases unmatched to any gene: 8. Germline V gene data show CDR1 as MNHNY and CDR2 as SVGAGI (reference sequence). For the CDR3, the DNA is TGTGCCAGCAGCCGCGACAGGGACGATGAAGCTTTCTTT. This gives the protein CASSRDRDDEAFF.

The genes are TRBV11-3 and TRBJ2-1, with 8 bases identical to TRBD2. V trimming: 8 bases; J trimming: 4 bases; junction bases outside the gene matches: 10. The length of the CDR3 is 15 residues. Germline CDR1 SGHNT, CDR2 YENEEA. CDR3 sequence reads: CASQPLAGGYNEQFF. For the CDR3, the DNA is TGTGCCAGCCAGCCCCTGGCGGGGGGTTACAATGAGCAGTTCTTC. The full variable domain, its missing parts supplied by reference TRBV11-3 and TRBJ2-1, is EAGVVQSPRYKIIEKKQPVAFWCNPISGHNTLYWYLQNLGQGPELLIRYENEEAVDDSQLPKDRFSAERLKGVDSTLKIQPAELGDSAVYLCASQPLAGGYNEQFFGPGTRLTVL.

V and J are TRBV5-8 and TRBJ2-7; either TRBD1 or TRBD2 may fit D (5 bases each). CDR3 length equals 14 residues. CDR1 is SGHTS, CDR2 YDEGEE, per germline. The V end was cut by 0 bases, the J end by 0 bases, with 7 bases between. CDR3 sequence reads: CASSLGGNSYEQYF. The CDR3 DNA follows: TGTGCCAGCAGCTTGGGGGGGAACTCCTACGAGCAGTACTTC. Full variable domain (rest looked up from reference TRBV5-8 and TRBJ2-7): EAGVTQSPTHLIKTRGQQATLRCSPISGHTSVYWYQQALGLGLQFLLWYDEGEERNRGNFPPRFSGRQFPNYSSELNVNALELEDSALYLCASSLGGNSYEQYFGPGTRLTVT.

Judged by abundance, this clone is hyperexpanded (1% or more). The gene calls are TRBV13 and TRBJ2-3; 14 nucleotides line up with TRBD2. Germline V gene sequence: CDR1 PRHDT, CDR2 FYEKMQ (reference sequence). CDR3 length: 19 residues. The trim removed 5 bases at V and 5 bases at J, leaving 15 bases unmatched. DNA of the CDR3: TGTGCCAGCAGCCCCGGACTAGCGGGGGGTGCCGGGCGGCTAGATACGCAGTATTTT. It encodes CASSPGLAGGAGRLDTQYF.

The table lists this clone with a few counts. This specimen includes other DNA sequences encoding the same CDR3. The chain joins TRBV10-3 to TRBJ1-5; D uncertain. Trimming pared 3 bases from V and 4 bases from J, leaving 4 bases between. The CDR3 is made up of 12 amino acids. Germline CDR1 ENHRY, CDR2 SYGVKD. CDR3 amino acids: CAISDRNQPQHF. For the CDR3, the DNA is TGTGCCATCAGTGACAGGAATCAGCCCCAGCATTTT.

This rearrangement joins TRBV5-8 to TRBJ1-5, with TRBD1 as a possible D gene (5 bases). Germline CDR1 SGHTS, CDR2 YDEGEE. There are 15 residues in the CDR3. V was trimmed by 1 base and J by 0 bases, leaving 8 bases between them. CDR3 in amino acids: CASSLTGGSNQPQHF. CDR3 nucleotides: TGTGCCAGCAGCTTGACCGGGGGTAGCAATCAGCCCCAGCATTTT.

The rearrangement uses TRBV18 and TRBJ1-1; TRBD1 might be the D (5 bases). The CDR3 extends over 12 amino acids. The V gene's germline CDR1 is KGHSH and CDR2 LQKENI. Deletions cut 1 base from V and 5 bases from J, with 5 bases between. This CDR3 reads CASSPQGTEAFF. DNA of the CDR3: TGTGCCAGCTCACCACAGGGGACTGAAGCTTTCTTT.

This rearrangement joins TRBV2 to TRBJ1-4; D call uncertain. Germline V gives CDR1 SNHLY, CDR2 FYNNEI. Trimming removed 6 bases from V and 0 bases from J, with 11 bases in between. The CDR3 covers 15 residues. The CDR3 sequence is CASSPRESTNEKLFF. The CDR3 DNA sequence: TGTGCCAGCAGCCCTCGAGAGTCAACTAATGAAAAACTGTTTTTT.

CDR3 residues: CSGIHGTSNYGYTF. The CDR3, as DNA: TGCAGCGGGATCCACGGAACATCTAACTATGGCTACACCTTC. The rearrangement uses TRBV29-1 and TRBJ1-2; no reliable D call. Trimming removed 7 bases at V and 0 bases at J, with 15 bases between. The CDR3 consists of 14 residues. Germline V gene lookup returns CDR1 SQVTM and CDR2 ANQGSEA.

The chain uses TRBV5-7 and TRBJ1-4, with 7 nucleotides matching TRBD1. TRBV5-7 is classed as an ORF, of uncertain function. The CDR3 length is 14 residues. V lost 4 bases and J lost 6; bases outside the gene matches: 6. The CDR3 sequence: CASSRRGPHEKLFF. CDR3 bases: TGTGCCAGCAGCCGGAGGGGGCCTCATGAAAAACTGTTTTTT.

V and J are TRBV6-5 and TRBJ2-1, with 9 bases fitting TRBD1. J was trimmed by 6 bases and V by 5 bases; bases with no gene match: 8. CDR1 and CDR2 from the germline V gene are MNHEY and SVGAGI. The CDR3 is made up of 15 amino acids. The CDR3 DNA reads TGTGCCAGCAGTCCCGGGACAGGGTTTAGCAATGAGCAGTTCTTC. Protein product: CASSPGTGFSNEQFF.

V and J are TRBV5-4 and TRBJ2-2; 8 bases map to TRBD2. Unmatched junction bases numbered 3, after V lost 0 bases and J lost 2 bases. Germline loops: CDR1 SGHNT, CDR2 YYREEE (reference sequence). This CDR3 has 16 amino acids. CDR3 coding DNA: TGTGCCAGCAGCTTGGCCGGGGGGGCAAACACCGGGGAGCTGTTTTTT. Its protein product is CASSLAGGANTGELFF.

J is TRBJ2-7 and V is TRBV19, with D possibly TRBD2 on 6 matching bases. Germline V gene lookup returns CDR1 LNHDA and CDR2 SQIVND (reference sequence). The length of the CDR3 is 15 residues. Trimming removed 6 bases from V and 4 bases from J, with 19 bases in between. CDR3 sequence reads: CASRLKEEGSYEQYF. The CDR3 coding sequence is TGTGCCAGTAGGCTCAAGGAGGAGGGGTCATACGAGCAGTACTTC.

In regard to this clone: Germline is not matched at one junction end, which may reflect a read error. The sample holds other DNA sequences that translate to the same CDR3. The V gene is TRBV7-8, the J gene TRBJ2-7; TRBD2 is a possible D gene (6 bases). Germline assignment: CDR1 SGHVS and CDR2 FQNEAQ. This CDR3 has 16 residues. CDR3 DNA: TGTGCCAGCAGCACCTCCGGGACTCGGAGCTCCTATGAGCAGTACTTC. Amino acids: CASSTSGTRSSYEQYF. Complete variable domain (other parts from reference TRBV7-8 and TRBJ2-7): GAGVSQSPRYKVAKRGQDVALRCDPISGHVSLFWYQQALGQGPEFLTYFQNEAQLDKSGLPSDRFFAERPEGSVSTLKIQRTQQEDSAVYLCASSTSGTRSSYEQYFGPGTRLTVT.

The genes are TRBV12-5 and TRBJ2-1, with a tentative D call TRBD2 (5 bases). The CDR3 extends over 14 amino acids. Trimming cost V 2 bases and J 9 bases, with 14 bases left between them. From germline, CDR1 is LGHNT and CDR2 FRNRAP. CDR3 DNA sequence: TGTGCTAGTGGTTTGTTACTAGGGAGTGGTGAGCAGTTCTTC. Residues: CASGLLLGSGEQFF.

The chain combines TRBV6-1 with TRBJ2-7, with TRBD1 matching over 7 bases. The CDR3 is made up of 15 amino acids. With V trimmed by 7 bases and J by 3 bases, 12 bases remained unmatched. Looked up from germline, CDR1 is MNHNS and CDR2 is SASEGT. The CDR3 loop reads CASNYIRAGGYEQYF. CDR3 DNA sequence: TGTGCCAGCAACTATATCCGGGCAGGGGGCTACGAGCAGTACTTC.